This TCR beta chain emerged from a study of beta chain features in type 1 diabetes. Study-wide results and caveats: A moderate, significant TCRB CDR3 shortening appeared in type 1 diabetes across four CD4+ subsets.

Per the germline V gene, CDR1 is SEHNR and CDR2 is FQNEAQ (reference sequence). There are 13 residues in the CDR3. Unmatched junction bases numbered 6, after V lost 1 base and J lost 10 bases. Expressed TCRB transcripts were sequenced, since all the RNA that had been isolated was reverse transcribed. Libraries were prepared by immunoSEQ multiplex PCR; TCRdb keeps only in-frame clonotypes and omits some of them. Here the sample spans tens of thousands of clones, roughly 40% being singletons. This clone was picked up a small number of times. Its specificity is not known. Sequenced input: Tregs from blood. The gene calls are TRBV7-9 and TRBJ1-2, with TRBD1 matching over 7 bases. This TCR came from a man younger than 40 with type 1 diabetes. The chain's CDR3 is CASSLDGGGVYTF. The CDR3 nucleotides read TGTGCCAGCAGCTTAGACGGAGGGGGCGTCTACACCTTC.